Shown below are 20 T cell receptor beta chains from a single sample sequenced in a study of shared clonotypes between healthy human individuals. TCRdb keeps only in-frame clones here, not all; method: immunoSEQ multiplex PCR. The data hold around 690,000 clones, with roughly 88% observed a single time. Sequencing was done on a sample of memory CD8+ T cells from PBMCs. The subset is: CD45RO+ cells pooled with CCR7-negative TemRA cells. These receptors originate from a young man in good health. Some clones in this sample may be carry-over from other donors' samples.

V and J are TRBV11-2 and TRBJ2-5; TRBD1 agrees at 8 bases. CDR1 is SGHAT and CDR2 is FQNNGV in the germline V gene. V shed 5 bases and J 5 bases; nucleotides not matched to a gene: 10. CDR3 size: 15 residues. The CDR3 nucleotides read TGTGCCAGCAGCCCTCCAAGCGGACAGGGCGAGACCCAGTACTTC. Encoded protein: CASSPPSGQGETQYF.

The chain recombines TRBV6-1 with TRBJ1-2; D gene ambiguous. V lost 1 base to trimming and J lost 4 bases, with 16 bases between them. The germline V gene has CDR1 MNHNS and CDR2 SASEGT. The CDR3 is 16 residues long. CDR3 sequence: CASSEEERLLFYGYTF. The CDR3 DNA sequence: TGTGCCAGCAGTGAAGAGGAGCGACTTCTCTTCTATGGCTACACCTTC.

This rearrangement joins TRBV2 to TRBJ1-1; no firm D call. The CDR3 totals 14 residues. Trimming shortened V by 3 bases and J by 6 bases, and 14 bases separated the two germline ends. CDR1 is SNHLY, CDR2 FYNNEI, per germline. Here the CDR3 reads CASSEVPGWAEAFF. Here the CDR3 DNA reads TGTGCCAGCAGTGAGGTTCCGGGCTGGGCTGAAGCTTTCTTT.

The chain combines TRBV21-1 with TRBJ2-2; the D call of TRBD1 is as the table states it, not checked on the DNA. TRBV21-1 has pseudogene status. CDR3 size: 13 residues. Here the CDR3 reads CASSGRSDGELFF. CDR3 nucleotide sequence: TGTGCCAGCAGCGGGCGTTCAGACGGGGAGCTGTTTTTT.

This clone occurred a few times. The rearrangement links TRBV4-3 to TRBJ1-5, with a tentative D call TRBD1 (6 bases). Trimming removed 6 bases from V and 0 bases from J, with 12 bases in between. The CDR3 has 15 residues. Germline V gene lookup returns CDR1 LGHNA and CDR2 YSLEER. The CDR3 DNA reads as TGCGCCAGCAGACAGGACAGAAATAGCAATCAGCCCCAGCATTTT. This translates into CASRQDRNSNQPQHF.

Turning to this clone: A read error may account for a junction end that differs from germline. The chain employs TRBV5-4 and TRBJ1-2; 9 bases align to TRBD1. CDR1 is SGHNT, CDR2 YYREEE, per germline (reference sequence). The CDR3 spans 14 residues. CDR3 in DNA: TGTGCCAGCAGCTGGGGGACAGGGCCTCCCCCGGCCCCCTTC. Its translation is CASSWGTGPPPAPF.

The chain links TRBV15 to TRBJ2-1; D is unclear. The V gene lost 6 bases and the J gene lost 3 bases, with 15 bases spanning the gap. This CDR3 comprises 15 residues. Germline-derived CDR1 and CDR2 are LNHNV and YYDKDF (reference sequence). CDR3 protein: CATSPLPGGYNEQFF. CDR3 DNA sequence: TGTGCCACCAGTCCACTACCAGGCGGCTACAATGAGCAGTTCTTC.

The V and J genes are TRBV9 and TRBJ2-7; a weak D match, TRBD2 (6 bases). In germline, CDR1 is SGDLS, CDR2 YYNGEE. Trimming cost V 0 bases and J 5 bases, with 15 bases left between them. The CDR3 runs to 15 residues. The CDR3 DNA sequence: TGTGCCAGCAGCGTAGACCCGGGACTTCGGGACGAGCAGTACTTC. Protein: CASSVDPGLRDEQYF.

The genes are TRBV27 and TRBJ2-3; 10 bases map to TRBD2. In germline, CDR1 is MNHEY, CDR2 SMNVEV (reference sequence). This CDR3 is built from 18 residues. With V trimmed by 3 bases and J by 4 bases, 13 bases remained unmatched. CDR3 residues: CASSFYSGQGLAADTQYF. CDR3 in DNA: TGTGCCAGCAGTTTCTATTCGGGGCAAGGACTAGCGGCAGATACGCAGTATTTT.

The chain uses TRBV27 and TRBJ2-7, with 8 bases that match TRBD2. CDR1 is MNHEY and CDR2 is SMNVEV in the germline V gene (reference sequence). The junction had 3 bases not matched to a gene; V was cut back by 5 bases and J by 3 bases. The CDR3 sequence is 13 residues long. The CDR3 DNA reads TGTGCCAGCAGTGCCGGGACTAGCTACGAGCAGTACTTC. As protein: CASSAGTSYEQYF.

In this sample, this clone turned up a few times. The genes are TRBV15 and TRBJ2-2, with 11 bases identical to TRBD2. The CDR3 is 15 amino acids. Germline values: CDR1 LNHNV, CDR2 YYDKDF (reference sequence). The trim removed 5 bases at V and 6 bases at J, leaving 5 bases unmatched. CDR3 DNA: TGTGCCACCAGCCTAGCGGGAGGCTCTGCCGGGGAGCTGTTTTTT. It translates to CATSLAGGSAGELFF.

This clone was observed a single time. The chain links TRBV11-1 to TRBJ2-2; unclear D gene. This CDR3 spans 13 amino acids. V lost 1 base and J lost 6, with 6 bases in between. Germline V gene data show CDR1 as SGHAT and CDR2 as FQDESV (reference sequence). The DNA for the CDR3 is TGTGCCAGCAGCTTAGAAGGTTCCGGGGAGCTGTTTTTT. Its protein product is CASSLEGSGELFF.

The chain is built from TRBV11-2 and TRBJ2-7; TRBD2 matches 11 bases. CDR3 size: 16 residues. The V gene's germline CDR1 is SGHAT and CDR2 FQNNGV. The V gene end was trimmed by 5 bases and the J gene end by 3 bases; junction bases not matched to a gene: 9. CDR3 coding DNA: TGTGCCAGCAGCCCAAATAGCGGGAGGGGGATCTACGAGCAGTACTTC. It codes for CASSPNSGRGIYEQYF.

This sequence joins TRBV9 and TRBJ2-7; the match to TRBD1 covers 9 bases. CDR1 is SGDLS, CDR2 YYNGEE, per germline. The V segment lost 4 bases and the J segment 3 bases; nucleotides outside the gene matches: 5. CDR3 length: 14 residues. CDR3 DNA: TGTGCCAGCAGCCGGACAGGGGAGAACTACGAGCAGTACTTC. Amino acid sequence: CASSRTGENYEQYF. Full variable domain (remainder filled in from reference TRBV9 and TRBJ2-7): DSGVTQTPKHLITATGQRVTLRCSPRSGDLSVYWYQQSLDQGLQFLIQYYNGEERAKGNILERFSAQQFPDLHSELNLSSLELGDSALYFCASSRTGENYEQYFGPGTRLTVT.

The chain recombines TRBV25-1 with TRBJ2-7; 7 bases are a match to TRBD2. This CDR3 is 11 amino acids long. The V gene's germline CDR1 is MGHDK and CDR2 SYGVNS. With V trimmed by 8 bases and J by 6 bases, 4 bases remained unmatched. As DNA, the CDR3 is TGTGCCAGCGGGGGGGAAGGCGAGCAGTACTTC. Its translation is CASGGEGEQYF.

The chain uses TRBV9 and TRBJ1-3; the D gene is possibly TRBD1 (5 bases). Between the trimmed V and J ends, which lost 4 bases and 0 bases, there was a span of 11 bases. Germline CDR1 SGDLS, CDR2 YYNGEE. CDR3 length: 15 residues. DNA of the CDR3: TGTGCCAGCAGCTTCCGGGACCTCTCTGGAAACACCATATATTTT. It yields the protein CASSFRDLSGNTIYF.

V usage is TRBV2 and J usage is TRBJ1-2; D is unclear. The CDR3 runs to 15 residues. V was clipped by 2 bases and J by 1 base, with 11 bases between them. Germline CDR1 and CDR2: SNHLY and FYNNEI. The CDR3 nucleotides read TGTGCCAGCAGTGAACCAAGGGCGGTTAACTATGGCTACACCTTC. Encoded protein: CASSEPRAVNYGYTF. The variable domain in full, with the rest retrieved from reference TRBV2 and TRBJ1-2, is EPEVTQTPSHQVTQMGQEVILRCVPISNHLYFYWYRQILGQKVEFLVSFYNNEISEKSEIFDDQFSVERPDGSNFTLKIRSTKLEDSAMYFCASSEPRAVNYGYTFGSGTRLTVV.

The genes are TRBV6-5 and TRBJ1-1, with D maybe TRBD1 (5 bases). This CDR3 contains 15 residues. Between the trimmed V and J ends, which lost 2 bases and 4 bases, there was a span of 14 bases. Germline assignment: CDR1 MNHEY and CDR2 SVGAGI. CDR3 in DNA: TGTGCCAGCAGTTACCCCCAGGGCCGGTTCACTGAAGCTTTCTTT. Residues: CASSYPQGRFTEAFF.

In the case of this clone: Distinct nucleotide sequences in the sample also encode this CDR3. The chain combines TRBV5-8 with TRBJ2-3, with 7 bases that match TRBD1. CDR1 is SGHTS, CDR2 YDEGEE, per germline. Trimming took 0 bases from V and 2 from J; bases not matched to a gene: 3. This CDR3 has 15 residues. The chain's CDR3 is CASSLGTGNTDTQYF. In DNA, the CDR3 is TGTGCCAGCAGCTTGGGGACAGGAAACACAGATACGCAGTATTTT.

The chain joins TRBV19 to TRBJ2-7; D tentatively reads TRBD1 or TRBD2 (5 bases each). Germline CDR1 is LNHDA and CDR2 is SQIVND (reference sequence). The CDR3 has 14 amino acids. V lost 5 bases, J lost 0 bases, and 11 bases lay in between. CDR3 DNA: TGTGCCAGTAGTTCGGGGACCTTCTCCTACGAGCAGTACTTC. Residues: CASSSGTFSYEQYF. The full variable domain, completed using reference TRBV19 and TRBJ2-7, is DGGITQSPKYLFRKEGQNVTLSCEQNLNHDAMYWYRQDPGQGLRLIYYSQIVNDFQKGDIAEGYSVSREKKESFPLTVTSAQKNPTAFYLCASSSGTFSYEQYFGPGTRLTVT.